These 30 T cell receptor beta chains came from one sample sequenced in a study of naive and memory T cell subsets. General study findings and limits: Naive repertoires, especially CD8, held a few larger clonotypes, possibly memory cells re-expressing CD45RA.

Their specific antigens are unknown. Both TRBC1 and TRBC2 were covered by a beta constant-region primer of two equimolar oligonucleotides. Nested alpha and beta constant-region primers with the SP2 primer drove four PCR rounds on ligated cDNA. TCRdb called the UMI-ligation and nested PCR reads again in MiXCR, with one record for every CDR3 protein. This sample has 120,000 to 150,000 distinct CDR3 sequences, with 22% found just once. Sequenced: naive CD4+ T cells from blood. These TCRs come from a human donor in good health.

The CDR3 loop is CASRQGSGYEQYF. The CDR3 coding sequence is TGTGCCAGCAGGCAGGGGTCTGGGTACGAGCAGTACTTC. V usage is TRBV5-4 and J usage is TRBJ2-7, with D possibly being TRBD1 (6 bases). The V gene's germline CDR1 is SGHNT and CDR2 YYREEE (reference sequence). The V and J ends lost 5 bases and 4 bases respectively, with 13 bases between them. This CDR3 region has 13 residues.

The chain joins TRBV4-1 to TRBJ2-1; D call uncertain. Germline V gene lookup returns CDR1 MGHRA and CDR2 YSYEKL. The CDR3 contains 16 residues. V lost 0 bases and J 7 bases, leaving 16 bases between the germline ends. In nucleotides, the CDR3 is TGCGCCAGCAGCCAAGATCAATCGGGCCCCACGAATGAGCAGTTCTTC. Translating gives CASSQDQSGPTNEQFF.

This clonotype was observed a few times. The chain employs TRBV12-3 or TRBV12-4 and TRBJ1-1; TRBD1 aligns across 7 bases. The ends lost 5 bases at V and 5 bases at J; junction bases unmatched: 8. The CDR3 runs 14 residues. The CDR3 region is CASSAQGDQTEAFF. In DNA, the CDR3 is TGTGCCAGCAGTGCCCAGGGGGACCAAACTGAAGCTTTCTTT.

This clonotype has just a few counts. V usage is TRBV28 and J usage is TRBJ2-5; 9 nucleotides line up with TRBD1. This CDR3 has 14 residues. Germline CDR1 MDHEN, CDR2 SYDVKM. Losses at the gene ends were 5 bases for V and 6 bases for J; bases not matched to a gene: 7. In nucleotides, the CDR3 is TGTGCCAGCAGTGTAACAGGGGGCGGAAAGACCCAGTACTTC. The encoded protein is CASSVTGGGKTQYF.

This clonotype was found many times. V is TRBV12-3 or TRBV12-4 and J is TRBJ2-1; no firm D call. This CDR3 spans 11 amino acids. The germline V and J ends were trimmed by 1 base and 15 bases, with 10 bases remaining between them. The CDR3 sequence is CASSLGARRFF. In nucleotides, the CDR3 is TGTGCCAGCAGTTTAGGGGCCAGGAGGTTCTTC.

In this sample, this clonotype turned up a few times. The gene calls are TRBV20-1 and TRBJ1-1; the match to TRBD1 covers 7 bases. Germline V CDR1 and CDR2: DFQATT, SNEGSKA (reference sequence). V was clipped by 1 base and J by 11 bases; unmatched bases: 16. CDR3 length: 15 residues. CDR3 protein: CSARVDNRGEARAFF. The CDR3 DNA sequence: TGCAGTGCTAGAGTGGATAACAGGGGTGAGGCTAGGGCTTTCTTT.

The sample holds a few counts of this clonotype. V usage is TRBV12-3 or TRBV12-4 and J usage is TRBJ2-1; D is possibly TRBD1 or TRBD2 (5 bases each). The CDR3 has 12 residues. The V end was cut by 1 base, the J end by 10 bases, with 8 bases between. The CDR3 coding sequence is TGTGCCAGCAGTTTAGTCCGGGACGAGCAGTTCTTC. Protein sequence: CASSLVRDEQFF.

The rearrangement links TRBV24-1 to TRBJ2-4, with a tentative D call TRBD1 (5 bases). The CDR3 sequence is 13 residues long. The germline gives CDR1 KGHDR, CDR2 SFDVKD. The V gene lost 4 bases and the J gene lost 4 bases, with 7 bases spanning the gap. The CDR3 sequence is CATSDRAKNIQYF. The DNA of the CDR3 is TGTGCCACCAGTGACAGGGCAAAAAACATTCAGTACTTC.

This sequence joins TRBV28 and TRBJ1-4, with 7 bases fitting TRBD1. CDR1 MDHEN and CDR2 SYDVKM come from the germline V gene. The CDR3 length is 13 residues. As DNA, the CDR3 is TGTGTCACCGTCGACAGGGAAACTGAAAAACTGTTTTTT. Translating gives CVTVDRETEKLFF.

This clonotype has a count of ten or more. The V gene is TRBV9, the J gene TRBJ2-5, with 8 bases identical to TRBD2. The J segment lost 1 base and the V segment lost 4 bases, leaving 3 bases of the junction unmatched. The germline CDR1 and CDR2 sequences are SGDLS and YYNGEE. The CDR3 covers 14 residues. This chain's CDR3 is CASSPTSGQETQYF. The CDR3 DNA sequence: TGTGCCAGCAGCCCTACTAGCGGCCAAGAGACCCAGTACTTC.

This clonotype came up a few times. The gene calls are TRBV20-1 and TRBJ2-7; D gene unclear. V was trimmed by 6 bases and J by 3 bases, leaving 15 bases between them. Germline values: CDR1 DFQATT, CDR2 SNEGSKA (reference sequence). The CDR3 runs to 13 residues. The CDR3 loop reads CSAGPVSNYEQYF. DNA for the CDR3: TGCAGTGCGGGTCCAGTCAGTAACTACGAGCAGTACTTC.

The chain carries TRBV3-1 and TRBJ2-7; TRBD1 matches 9 bases. J was trimmed by 5 bases and V by 1 base; bases with no gene match: 3. Germline assignment: CDR1 LGHDT and CDR2 YNNKEL (reference sequence). The CDR3 spans 14 residues. The CDR3 nucleotides are TGTGCCAGCAGCCAAGCGGGACAGGGCCACGAGCAGTACTTC. As protein: CASSQAGQGHEQYF.

This clonotype was detected a few times. The V and J genes are TRBV27 and TRBJ2-7; 7 positions agree with TRBD1. Germline loops: CDR1 MNHEY, CDR2 SMNVEV (reference sequence). There are 13 residues in the CDR3. V shed 6 bases, J shed 3 bases, and the junction held 5 bases outside the gene matches. The chain's CDR3 is CASRRTGSYEQYF. In DNA, the CDR3 is TGTGCCAGCAGAAGGACAGGAAGCTACGAGCAGTACTTC.

This clonotype appeared many times. This sequence joins TRBV28 and TRBJ2-1; TRBD1 matches 7 bases. The CDR3 loop spans 15 amino acids. Germline CDR1 reads MDHEN; CDR2 reads SYDVKM. Trimming removed 5 bases from V and 3 bases from J; junction bases left unmatched: 7. CDR3 sequence reads: CASSILDRVYNEQFF. The DNA for the CDR3 is TGTGCCAGCAGTATACTAGACAGGGTCTACAATGAGCAGTTCTTC.

CDR3 in DNA: TGTGCCAGCAGCTTGGCTTATAAGACGGATACGCAGTATTTT. Protein: CASSLAYKTDTQYF. This sequence joins TRBV5-8 and TRBJ2-3; D not certain. This CDR3 contains 14 residues. V lost 0 bases and J lost 6, with 11 bases in between. Germline CDR1 is SGHTS and CDR2 is YDEGEE.

The rearrangement links TRBV7-9 to TRBJ2-2; D possibly matches TRBD1 or TRBD2 (5 bases each). The CDR3 is 15 residues long. V gave up 5 bases and J gave up 4 bases, with 14 bases separating them. Germline CDR1 SEHNR, CDR2 FQNEAQ (reference sequence). CDR3 bases: TGTGCCAGCAGCCCGGAAGGGGACCTCACCGGGGAGCTGTTTTTT. Amino acids: CASSPEGDLTGELFF.

This clonotype has more than one count but fewer than ten. The J gene is TRBJ2-5, the V gene TRBV29-1; 8 bases fit TRBD2. Losses at the gene ends were 7 bases for V and 1 base for J; bases not matched to a gene: 2. The CDR3 loop spans 12 amino acids. Germline V CDR1 and CDR2: SQVTM, ANQGSEA. This chain's CDR3 is CSAGTSQETQYF. Written as DNA, the CDR3 is TGCAGCGCTGGGACTAGCCAAGAGACCCAGTACTTC.

V and J are TRBV7-2 and TRBJ2-7; D possibly corresponds to TRBD1 (6 bases). V lost 5 bases and J 0 bases, leaving 20 bases between the germline ends. CDR1 and CDR2 from the germline V gene are SGHTA and FQGNSA. The CDR3 length is 17 residues. In DNA form, the CDR3 reads TGTGCCAGCAGCAGGCTGACAGGCTTTACCAGCTCCTACGAGCAGTACTTC. As protein: CASSRLTGFTSSYEQYF. Using reference TRBV7-2 and TRBJ2-7 for the parts outside the CDR3, the full variable domain is GAGVSQSPSNKVTEKGKDVELRCDPISGHTALYWYRQSLGQGLEFLIYFQGNSAPDKSGLPSDRFSAERTGGSVSTLTIQRTQQEDSAVYLCASSRLTGFTSSYEQYFGPGTRLTVT.

Only a few counts were recorded for this clonotype. The rearrangement links TRBV20-1 to TRBJ1-3; D ambiguous. The CDR3 has 14 residues. Germline CDR1 DFQATT, CDR2 SNEGSKA (reference sequence). With 0 bases removed from V and 4 bases from J, the gap between germline ends came to 10 bases. In nucleotides, the CDR3 is TGCAGTGCTAGAGATCGAGTACAGGGAAACACCATATATTTT. Its translation: CSARDRVQGNTIYF.

Ten or more counts support this clonotype. The chain couples TRBV7-8 to TRBJ2-4; the match to TRBD1 covers 7 bases. With V trimmed by 5 bases and J by 5 bases, 9 bases remained unmatched. The CDR3 covers 15 residues. The germline CDR1 and CDR2 sequences are SGHVS and FQNEAQ. The CDR3 DNA reads as TGTGCCAGCAGCGGACGACAGGGTAACGAAAACATTCAGTACTTC. Translation: CASSGRQGNENIQYF.

The rearrangement joins TRBV5-1 to TRBJ1-1; no definite D call. Per the germline V gene, CDR1 is SGHRS and CDR2 is YFSETQ. Trimming removed 4 bases at V and 11 bases at J, with 18 bases between. CDR3 length: 13 residues. CDR3: CASSPDKGGSAFF. In DNA form, the CDR3 reads TGCGCCAGCAGCCCTGACAAGGGCGGTTCCGCTTTCTTT.

This clonotype was observed a few times. The chain combines TRBV5-8 with TRBJ2-5; 7 bases match TRBD1. The CDR3 extends over 16 amino acids. V was pared by 3 bases and J by 3 bases, with 11 bases of the junction left unmatched. Germline V gives CDR1 SGHTS, CDR2 YDEGEE. The CDR3 region is CASSYPLGQGEETQYF. The DNA of the CDR3 is TGTGCCAGCAGCTACCCCCTTGGGCAGGGGGAAGAGACCCAGTACTTC.

In its sample, this clonotype was seen many times. The gene calls are TRBV12-3 or TRBV12-4 and TRBJ2-7; D unclear. The CDR3 runs to 13 residues. Trimming stripped 2 bases from V and 0 bases from J, with 5 bases between. The CDR3, as DNA: TGTGCCAGCAGTTTAATAGGCTCCTACGAGCAGTACTTC. It is translated as CASSLIGSYEQYF.

The chain uses TRBV20-1 and TRBJ1-5, with a tentative D call TRBD1 (6 bases). The CDR3 totals 14 residues. The V gene lost 4 bases and the J gene lost 5 bases, with 15 bases spanning the gap. The germline V gene has CDR1 DFQATT and CDR2 SNEGSKA (reference sequence). The CDR3 DNA follows: TGCAGTGCTACCATCGGCGGGGGCGATCAGCCCCAGCATTTT. This sequence encodes CSATIGGGDQPQHF.

This clonotype has a handful of counts. This chain links TRBV29-1 with TRBJ2-1; 11 bases fit TRBD1. The CDR3 is made up of 22 amino acids. Germline CDR1 SQVTM, CDR2 ANQGSEA. V was clipped by 7 bases and J by 6 bases; unmatched bases: 32. The CDR3 sequence: CSALDRGRAGASYRTRVNEQFF. The CDR3 DNA reads TGCAGCGCTTTGGACAGGGGGCGGGCCGGGGCCTCTTATCGTACGAGGGTCAATGAGCAGTTCTTC.

This clonotype was picked up a small number of times. This rearrangement joins TRBV6-1 to TRBJ1-2; D is uncertain. V lost 6 bases to trimming and J lost 4 bases, with 18 bases between them. The CDR3 spans 15 residues. CDR1 and CDR2 from the germline V gene are MNHNS and SASEGT. CDR3 residues: CASRPQTPTFYGYTF. The CDR3 nucleotides read TGTGCCAGCAGACCCCAGACTCCTACTTTCTATGGCTACACCTTC.

This clonotype occurred a few times. The rearrangement uses TRBV7-2 and TRBJ2-1; possible D gene TRBD2, 6 bases. CDR3 length equals 14 residues. V was cut by 5 bases and J by 6 bases, with 14 bases left in between. The germline V gene encodes CDR1 SGHTA and CDR2 FQGNSA. Written as DNA, the CDR3 is TGTGCCAGCAGCCCCCGGAGGGCCGGCAATGAGCAGTTCTTC. This translates into CASSPRRAGNEQFF.

This clonotype came up a few times. The chain combines TRBV6-6 with TRBJ1-1; tentative D call: TRBD1 (5 bases). CDR3 length equals 17 residues. Trimming cost V 5 bases and J 1 base, with 20 bases left between them. Germline lookup yields CDR1 MNHNY and CDR2 SVGAGI (reference sequence). The CDR3 DNA reads TGTGCCAGCAGTGCACTACCCTTGGGGCAGACGAACACTGAAGCTTTCTTT. It is translated as CASSALPLGQTNTEAFF.

This clonotype showed up just a few times. The chain couples TRBV20-1 to TRBJ1-5; weak D call: TRBD1 (5 bases). The CDR3 is 13 residues long. The V gene lost 8 bases and the J gene lost 6 bases, with 17 bases spanning the gap. Germline-derived CDR1 and CDR2 are DFQATT and SNEGSKA (reference sequence). The CDR3 loop reads CSTQTGASQPQHF. The DNA for the CDR3 is TGCAGTACCCAAACCGGGGCGAGTCAGCCCCAGCATTTT.

This chain joins TRBV11-2 and TRBJ2-5; unclear D gene. There are 14 residues in the CDR3. Deletions cut 9 bases from V and 3 bases from J, with 17 bases between. Looked up from germline, CDR1 is SGHAT and CDR2 is FQNNGV. The DNA for the CDR3 is TGTGCCAGTCGAAGGGTGGGAATGAAAGAGACCCAGTACTTC. This translates into CASRRVGMKETQYF.